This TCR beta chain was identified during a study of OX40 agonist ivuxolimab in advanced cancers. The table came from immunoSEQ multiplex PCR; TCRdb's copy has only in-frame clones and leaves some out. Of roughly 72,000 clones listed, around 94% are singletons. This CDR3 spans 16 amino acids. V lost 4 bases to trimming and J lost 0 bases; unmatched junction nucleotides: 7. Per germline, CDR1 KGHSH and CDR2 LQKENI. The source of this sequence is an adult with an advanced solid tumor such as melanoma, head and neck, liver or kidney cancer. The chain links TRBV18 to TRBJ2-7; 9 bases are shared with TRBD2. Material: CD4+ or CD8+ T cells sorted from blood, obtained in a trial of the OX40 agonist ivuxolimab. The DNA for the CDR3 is TGTGCCAGCTCACAGGGTTATAGCGGGAGCTCCTACGAGCAGTACTTC. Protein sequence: CASSQGYSGSSYEQYF.